These 14 T cell receptor beta chains share one sample of origin, sequenced in a study of T cell changes during pregnancy in multiple sclerosis. Profiling relied on immunoSEQ multiplex PCR, and the TCRdb table lists in-frame clones only, not all of them. The sample records tens of thousands of clones, about 91% being singletons. The source was peripheral blood, collected before pregnancy. These TCRs come from a female donor with multiple sclerosis, enrolled in a pregnancy study.

This sequence joins TRBV7-9 and TRBJ2-2; 7 bases match TRBD1. Per germline, CDR1 SEHNR and CDR2 FQNEAQ (reference sequence). Trimming took 5 bases from V and 6 from J; bases not matched to a gene: 3. The CDR3 has 13 amino acids. CDR3 nucleotide sequence: TGTGCCAGCAGCCCGACAGGGCCCGGGGAGCTGTTTTTT. The encoded protein is CASSPTGPGELFF.

The chain combines TRBV12-5 with TRBJ2-1; D call uncertain. In germline, CDR1 is LGHNT, CDR2 FRNRAP. This CDR3 contains 13 residues. Trimming took off 2 bases at V and 5 bases at J, with 7 bases between the two ends. CDR3 loop: CASGLPLNNEQFF. CDR3 nucleotide sequence: TGTGCTAGTGGTTTGCCACTCAACAATGAGCAGTTCTTC.

V usage is TRBV7-9 and J usage is TRBJ2-7; TRBD2 is a possible D gene (6 bases). Germline V gene sequence: CDR1 SEHNR, CDR2 FQNEAQ (reference sequence). The CDR3 has 15 residues. Trimming pared 3 bases from V and 0 bases from J, leaving 12 bases between. In DNA, the CDR3 is TGTGCCAGCAGCTTGCGGGGACCGGGCTCCTACGAGCAGTACTTC. Translating it yields CASSLRGPGSYEQYF.

J is TRBJ1-3 and V is TRBV7-2, with a tentative D call TRBD1 (6 bases). The CDR3 loop spans 15 amino acids. Germline V CDR1 and CDR2: SGHTA, FQGNSA. Between the trimmed V and J ends, which lost 4 bases and 4 bases, there was a span of 14 bases. The CDR3 protein is CASSYSIGTGNTIYF. The CDR3, as DNA: TGTGCCAGCAGCTACAGCATCGGGACAGGAAACACCATATATTTT. Looking up the rest from reference TRBV7-2 and TRBJ1-3 gives the full variable domain: GAGVSQSPSNKVTEKGKDVELRCDPISGHTALYWYRQSLGQGLEFLIYFQGNSAPDKSGLPSDRFSAERTGGSVSTLTIQRTQQEDSAVYLCASSYSIGTGNTIYFGEGSWLTVV.

This chain connects TRBV20-1 to TRBJ2-2; D is perhaps TRBD1 (6 bases). V lost 3 bases and J lost 15, with 14 bases in between. Germline lookup yields CDR1 DFQATT and CDR2 SNEGSKA (reference sequence). The CDR3 totals 11 residues. The CDR3 region has the DNA TGCAGTGCTAGTGCCAGGGGAGAGGTGTTTTTT. Translating it yields CSASARGEVFF.

The chain links TRBV4-1 to TRBJ1-5; TRBD1 matches 8 bases. V was pared by 0 bases and J by 9 bases, with 7 bases of the junction left unmatched. Germline V gene data show CDR1 as MGHRA and CDR2 as YSYEKL. The CDR3 contains 15 residues. The CDR3 here is CASSQDRTGWGPQHF. CDR3 DNA sequence: TGCGCCAGCAGCCAAGATCGGACAGGGTGGGGGCCCCAGCATTTT.

The chain employs TRBV7-2 and TRBJ2-1, with D tentatively TRBD2 (6 bases). Trimming removed 3 bases from V and 11 bases from J, with 14 bases in between. This CDR3 is built from 13 residues. Per germline, CDR1 SGHTA and CDR2 FQGNSA. The DNA of the CDR3 is TGTGCCAGCAGCTTCAGCGGGTGGGGCCAGCAGTTCTTC. This sequence encodes CASSFSGWGQQFF.

V is TRBV4-2 and J is TRBJ2-2, with no clear D. Trimming took off 4 bases at V and 0 bases at J, with 3 bases between the two ends. Germline assignment: CDR1 LGHNA and CDR2 YNFKEQ. CDR3 length: 13 amino acids. CDR3 in DNA: TGTGCCAGCAGCCCCGCGAACACCGGGGAGCTGTTTTTT. Translation gives CASSPANTGELFF.

This chain links TRBV6-5 with TRBJ2-7; D possibly corresponds to TRBD2 (5 bases). Germline V gives CDR1 MNHEY, CDR2 SVGAGI. This CDR3 region has 14 residues. Trimming took off 2 bases at V and 5 bases at J, with 13 bases between the two ends. The CDR3 loop reads CASSYQRDRDEQYF. The CDR3 DNA reads as TGTGCCAGCAGTTACCAGAGGGATAGGGACGAGCAGTACTTC.

The chain has TRBV10-3 and TRBJ2-1, with TRBD2 matching 7 bases. V trimming: 8 bases; J trimming: 7 bases; junction bases outside the gene matches: 8. The V gene's germline CDR1 is ENHRY and CDR2 SYGVKD. The CDR3 is made up of 13 amino acids. The CDR3 nucleotides read TGTGCCATCGGGTGGGCTAGCGGAAATGAGCAGTTCTTC. Translation gives CAIGWASGNEQFF.

This clone has just one count. This chain connects TRBV9 to TRBJ2-7; no clear D gene. The CDR3 is made up of 13 amino acids. V was pared by 4 bases and J by 7 bases, with 15 bases between. Germline V gives CDR1 SGDLS, CDR2 YYNGEE. CDR3 in amino acids: CASSPAPPREQYF. CDR3 DNA: TGTGCCAGCAGCCCGGCCCCTCCTAGAGAGCAGTACTTC.

CDR3 nucleotide sequence: TGTGCCAGCAGTTCCCAGGGGACTGAAGCTTTCTTT. Translating gives CASSSQGTEAFF. J is TRBJ1-1 and V is TRBV6-6, with D perhaps TRBD1 (6 bases). The germline V and J ends were trimmed by 4 bases and 5 bases, with 8 bases remaining between them. The length of the CDR3 is 12 residues. Germline CDR1 reads MNHNY; CDR2 reads SVGAGI (reference sequence).

The chain is built from TRBV9 and TRBJ2-7, with D uncertain. Germline lookup yields CDR1 SGDLS and CDR2 YYNGEE. CDR3 length: 15 amino acids. V was shortened by 0 bases and J by 0 bases, with 10 bases between the two germline ends. This CDR3 is CASSVGTLLSYEQYF. CDR3 DNA: TGTGCCAGCAGCGTAGGAACACTACTCTCCTACGAGCAGTACTTC.

The chain is built from TRBV2 and TRBJ1-1; no reliable D call. V was cut by 7 bases and J by 1 base, with 13 bases left in between. In germline, CDR1 is SNHLY, CDR2 FYNNEI. The CDR3 covers 14 residues. DNA for the CDR3: TGTGCCAGCAACTTAAAGTTCCAGAACACTGAAGCTTTCTTT. Its translation is CASNLKFQNTEAFF.